This paragraph reports one T cell receptor beta chain. Its antigen is not known. DNA at 150 to 250 ng, about 30,000 T cell genomes, went into sorted-subset replicate PCRs. The protocol was immunoSEQ multiplex PCR, while the TCRdb copy is restricted to in-frame clones and leaves out a portion. The sample contains around 750,000 clones, about 74% of which appear only once. The germline gives CDR1 SEHNR, CDR2 FQNEAQ (reference sequence). This CDR3 has 14 residues. Between the trimmed V and J ends, which lost 1 base and 6 bases, there was a span of 10 bases. The entry originates in a study of shared clonotypes between healthy human individuals. Study-wide results and limits: Depth of sequencing was expected to influence donor clonotype sharing.

Subsets obtained from CD4+ cells comprised CD45RA+ naive and CD45RA-negative memory cells. Sequences were obtained from memory CD4+ T cells sorted from blood. The subset is: CD45RA-negative fraction. The clonotype originates from a woman aged 25-40 years in good health. The J gene is TRBJ1-5, the V gene TRBV7-9; possibly TRBD1 for D (5 bases). The DNA of the CDR3 is TGTGCCAGCAGCTTAGTCAGAGGGACTCAGCCCCAGCATTTT. It yields the protein CASSLVRGTQPQHF.